A single sample gave rise to the 24 T cell receptor beta chains below, sequenced in a study of cytomegalovirus exposure and HLA in healthy donors. PCR involved 60 Vbeta and 13 Jbeta primers. Sequencing used immunoSEQ multiplex PCR; TCRdb keeps in-frame clones, though not all of them. This sample has about 78,000 clones, with approximately 80% found just once. The sample taken for sequencing was PBMCs. These receptors all come from a woman in her 50s in good health and CMV-seropositive.

DNA of the CDR3: TGTGCCAGCAGTTTTCAGCGCCCCTACAATGAGCAGTTCTTC. Translating it yields CASSFQRPYNEQFF. The chain uses TRBV27 and TRBJ2-1, with D unclear. Germline CDR1 MNHEY, CDR2 SMNVEV (reference sequence). The CDR3 totals 14 residues. The V end lost 3 bases, the J end lost 2 bases, and 8 bases lay between the germline ends.

The CDR3 reads CASSLGQGSAYNEQFF. CDR3 nucleotide sequence: TGCGCCAGCAGCTTGGGACAGGGGAGCGCCTACAATGAGCAGTTCTTC. The chain links TRBV5-1 to TRBJ2-1, with TRBD1 matching over 8 bases. CDR3 length equals 16 residues. The V segment lost 0 bases and the J segment 2 bases; nucleotides outside the gene matches: 4. CDR1 SGHRS and CDR2 YFSETQ come from the germline V gene. Full variable domain (missing parts from reference TRBV5-1 and TRBJ2-1): KAGVTQTPRYLIKTRGQQVTLSCSPISGHRSVSWYQQTPGQGLQFLFEYFSETQRNKGNFPGRFSGRQFSNSRSEMNVSTLELGDSALYLCASSLGQGSAYNEQFFGPGTRLTVL.

This rearrangement joins TRBV6-6 to TRBJ1-4; perhaps TRBD1 as D (6 bases). V was cut by 2 bases and J by 7 bases, with 14 bases left in between. The CDR3 length is 15 residues. The germline V gene has CDR1 MNHNY and CDR2 SVGAGI (reference sequence). The CDR3 DNA reads as TGTGCCAGCAGTTACGTTGGGGGCGTGGCTGAAAAACTGTTTTTT. Translated, it gives CASSYVGGVAEKLFF.

The V call is TRBV5-4, the J call TRBJ2-7; a possible D gene is TRBD2 (6 bases). Germline V CDR1 and CDR2: SGHNT, YYREEE (reference sequence). The CDR3 sequence is 13 residues long. Trimming cost V 1 base and J 6 bases, with 11 bases left between them. Here the CDR3 DNA reads TGTGCCAGCAGCTTGAGAGGGAGGTCCGAGCAGTACGTC. Translation: CASSLRGRSEQYV.

V is TRBV6-6 and J is TRBJ2-7; 11 bases match TRBD2. CDR3 size: 14 residues. V lost 4 bases and J lost 3; bases outside the gene matches: 2. Germline CDR1 and CDR2: MNHNY and SVGAGI (reference sequence). The CDR3 DNA is TGTGCCAGCAGTTGGGGACTAGCGGTCTACGAGCAGTACGTC. It encodes CASSWGLAVYEQYV.

This clone was counted only a few times. The junction departs from the called germline gene at one end, perhaps through a read error. The chain is built from TRBV7-9 and TRBJ1-1, with no clear D. The length of the CDR3 is 11 residues. Germline CDR1 and CDR2: SEHNR and FQNEAQ (reference sequence). The CDR3 protein is CSSKTREVAFF. The CDR3 nucleotides are TGTTCCAGCAAAACCCGGGAGGTGGCTTTCTTT.

DNA of the CDR3: TGTGCCAGCAGCTTGAATAGCGGGGAATACAATGAGCAGTTCTTC. Protein sequence: CASSLNSGEYNEQFF. This sequence joins TRBV11-3 and TRBJ2-1; 8 positions agree with TRBD2. V gave up 3 bases and J gave up 4 bases; unmatched junction bases: 5. This CDR3 has 15 amino acids. Germline V CDR1 and CDR2: SGHNT, YENEEA.

J is TRBJ2-1 and V is TRBV29-1; no reliable D call. The CDR3 spans 11 residues. V lost 5 bases and J 4 bases, leaving 6 bases between the germline ends. In germline, CDR1 is SQVTM, CDR2 ANQGSEA. The CDR3 bases are TGCAGCGTTAATAGATACAATGAGCAGTTCTTC. Encoded protein: CSVNRYNEQFF.

The rearrangement uses TRBV27 and TRBJ1-2, with TRBD1 matching over 7 bases. The V segment lost 6 bases and the J segment 2 bases; nucleotides outside the gene matches: 12. CDR3 length: 16 residues. The V gene's germline CDR1 is MNHEY and CDR2 SMNVEV (reference sequence). The CDR3 nucleotides are TGTGCCAGCAGCCCGTTCCGGGACAGAGGAAACTATGGCTACACCTTC. Protein product: CASSPFRDRGNYGYTF.

This clone was seen a few times. The chain recombines TRBV6-6 with TRBJ1-2, with D unresolved. The CDR3 is 13 residues long. V gave up 7 bases and J gave up 8 bases, with 17 bases separating them. CDR1 MNHNY and CDR2 SVGAGI come from the germline V gene (reference sequence). In DNA form, the CDR3 reads TGTGCCAGCACCCCCATAACCTCGGGAGGCTACACCTTC. The encoded protein is CASTPITSGGYTF.

The rearrangement links TRBV2 to TRBJ1-3; 10 positions match TRBD1. The junction had 15 bases not matched to a gene; V was cut back by 7 bases and J by 0 bases. CDR3 size: 19 residues. Germline CDR1 SNHLY, CDR2 FYNNEI. Here the CDR3 reads CASTTWDRGPYDSGNTIYF. DNA for the CDR3: TGTGCCAGCACTACTTGGGACAGGGGCCCCTACGACTCTGGAAACACCATATATTTT.

The rearrangement uses TRBV5-1 and TRBJ2-2, with 9 bases matching TRBD2. The CDR3 length is 16 residues. Germline V lookup: CDR1 SGHRS, CDR2 YFSETQ. The V and J ends lost 4 bases and 0 bases, in that order; junction bases with no gene match: 4. CDR3 DNA: TGCGCCAGCAGCCTACGACTAGCGGCGAACACCGGGGAGCTGTTTTTT. This translates into CASSLRLAANTGELFF.

This clone was seen just once. The CDR3 nucleotides read TGTGCCAGCAGCTTAGTTGTTGAGGGCAATGAGCAGTTCTTC. Protein: CASSLVVEGNEQFF. This chain links TRBV7-6 with TRBJ2-1; maybe TRBD2 (5 bases). This CDR3 has 14 amino acids. V lost 1 base to trimming and J lost 6 bases, with 10 bases between them. The germline V gene has CDR1 SGHVS and CDR2 FNYEAQ.

V usage is TRBV9 and J usage is TRBJ1-2, with no clear D. Germline-derived CDR1 and CDR2 are SGDLS and YYNGEE. V lost 3 bases to trimming and J lost 7 bases, with 13 bases between them. The CDR3 sequence is 13 residues long. CDR3 DNA: TGTGCCAGCAGCGGATCCTCCGGGGTTGGCTACACCTTC. It yields the protein CASSGSSGVGYTF.

The rearrangement joins TRBV18 to TRBJ2-1, with TRBD1 as a possible D gene (5 bases). There are 14 residues in the CDR3. From germline, CDR1 is KGHSH and CDR2 LQKENI. V dropped 5 bases and J dropped 7 bases, with 15 bases sitting between them. The CDR3 loop is CASSLTALGNEQFF. CDR3 bases: TGTGCCAGCTCATTGACAGCCCTTGGGAATGAGCAGTTCTTC. The variable domain in full, completed from reference TRBV18 and TRBJ2-1, reads NAGVMQNPRHLVRRRGQEARLRCSPMKGHSHVYWYRQLPEEGLKFMVYLQKENIIDESGMPKERFSAEFPKEGPSILRIQQVVRGDSAAYFCASSLTALGNEQFFGPGTRLTVL.

Only a few counts were recorded for this clone. The CDR3 reads CASSSTEGEQYF. The CDR3, as DNA: TGTGCCAGCAGCTCGACCGAGGGCGAGCAGTACTTC. This chain uses TRBV7-9 with TRBJ2-7; D might be TRBD2 (5 bases). Trimming left V 4 bases short and J 6 bases short, with 10 bases between. The V gene's germline CDR1 is SEHNR and CDR2 FQNEAQ (reference sequence). This CDR3 is 12 amino acids long. Combining the CDR3 with reference TRBV7-9 and TRBJ2-7 gives the whole variable domain DTGVSQNPRHKITKRGQNVTFRCDPISEHNRLYWYRQTLGQGPEFLTYFQNEAQLEKSRLLSDRFSAERPKGSFSTLEIQRTEQGDSAMYLCASSSTEGEQYFGPGTRLTVT.

The chain carries TRBV11-2 and TRBJ2-7; TRBD1 matches 7 bases. The CDR3 has 15 residues. Germline CDR1 and CDR2: SGHAT and FQNNGV. The junction had 7 bases not matched to a gene; V was cut back by 5 bases and J by 0 bases. CDR3 in amino acids: CASSKYRDSSYEQYF. Written as DNA, the CDR3 is TGTGCCAGCAGCAAGTACCGGGACAGCTCCTACGAGCAGTACTTC.

The chain joins TRBV12-5 to TRBJ1-1; the D gene is possibly TRBD1 (5 bases). Trimming left V 3 bases short and J 5 bases short, with 7 bases between. The CDR3 runs to 12 residues. Germline V gene sequence: CDR1 LGHNT, CDR2 FRNRAP. As DNA, the CDR3 is TGTGCTAGTGGTTTCGGACATACTGAAGCTTTCTTT. It codes for CASGFGHTEAFF. The variable domain in full, with the rest retrieved from reference TRBV12-5 and TRBJ1-1, is DARVTQTPRHKVTEMGQEVTMRCQPILGHNTVFWYRQTMMQGLELLAYFRNRAPLDDSGMPKDRFSAEMPDATLATLKIQPSEPRDSAVYFCASGFGHTEAFFGQGTRLTVV.

The rearrangement joins TRBV9 to TRBJ2-5; 10 nucleotides match TRBD2. The CDR3 consists of 17 residues. The junction had 9 bases not matched to a gene; V was cut back by 0 bases and J by 4 bases. In germline, CDR1 is SGDLS, CDR2 YYNGEE. The CDR3, as DNA: TGTGCCAGCAGCGTAGGGGTAGCGGGAGGCACTGGAGAGACCCAGTACTTC. Amino acids: CASSVGVAGGTGETQYF.

This chain links TRBV11-2 with TRBJ1-1, with D possibly matching TRBD1 (5 bases). The CDR3 runs 15 residues. Germline V lookup: CDR1 SGHAT, CDR2 FQNNGV. Trimming removed 5 bases at V and 2 bases at J, with 15 bases between. CDR3 bases: TGTGCCAGCAGCCAAAGCACAGGAATCAACACTGAAGCTTTCTTT. Translated, it gives CASSQSTGINTEAFF.

This clone was picked up one time. The chain couples TRBV12-5 to TRBJ1-3; D gene unclear. Germline loops: CDR1 LGHNT, CDR2 FRNRAP. The germline V and J ends were trimmed by 0 bases and 0 bases, with 12 bases remaining between them. The CDR3 extends over 17 amino acids. The DNA of the CDR3 is TGTGCTAGTGGTTTGGTAGGCTCGAGGATCTCTGGAAACACCATATATTTT. Protein: CASGLVGSRISGNTIYF.

This rearrangement joins TRBV11-2 to TRBJ2-5; 8 positions match TRBD2. CDR3 length equals 15 residues. Germline loops: CDR1 SGHAT, CDR2 FQNNGV. V dropped 4 bases and J dropped 2; count of bases not matched to a gene: 6. CDR3 in DNA: TGTGCCAGCAGCTCGAAACTAGCGGAGCAAGAGACCCAGTACTTC. Translating gives CASSSKLAEQETQYF.

The V call is TRBV5-6, the J call TRBJ1-4; tentative D call: TRBD1 (5 bases). V lost 2 bases and J 8 bases, leaving 13 bases between the germline ends. Germline V gene sequence: CDR1 SGHDT, CDR2 YYEEEE. The CDR3 runs 14 residues. The CDR3 nucleotides read TGTGCCAGCAGCTTTCGGGGGGGAAAGGAAAAACTGTTTTTT. Translated, it gives CASSFRGGKEKLFF.

A few counts support this clone. The chain has TRBV18 and TRBJ2-5; unclear D gene. The CDR3 length is 12 residues. Germline V gene lookup returns CDR1 KGHSH and CDR2 LQKENI. Trimming left V 4 bases short and J 0 bases short, with 3 bases between. The CDR3: CASSRDQETQYF. For the CDR3, the DNA is TGTGCCAGCTCACGCGACCAAGAGACCCAGTACTTC.